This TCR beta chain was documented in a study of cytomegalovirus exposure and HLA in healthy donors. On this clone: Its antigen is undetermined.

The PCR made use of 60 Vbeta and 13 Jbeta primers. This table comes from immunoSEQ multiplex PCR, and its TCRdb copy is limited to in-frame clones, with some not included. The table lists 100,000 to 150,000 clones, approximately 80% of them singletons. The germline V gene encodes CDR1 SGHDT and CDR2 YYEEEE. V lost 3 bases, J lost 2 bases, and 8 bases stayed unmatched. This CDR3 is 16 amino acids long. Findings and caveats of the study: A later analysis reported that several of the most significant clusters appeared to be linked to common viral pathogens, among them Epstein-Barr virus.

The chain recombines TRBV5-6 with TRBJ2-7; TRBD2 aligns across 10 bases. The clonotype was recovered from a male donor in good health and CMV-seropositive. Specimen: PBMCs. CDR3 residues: CASSSGTSEATYEQYF. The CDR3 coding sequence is TGTGCCAGCAGCTCTGGGACTAGCGAGGCGACCTACGAGCAGTACTTC.